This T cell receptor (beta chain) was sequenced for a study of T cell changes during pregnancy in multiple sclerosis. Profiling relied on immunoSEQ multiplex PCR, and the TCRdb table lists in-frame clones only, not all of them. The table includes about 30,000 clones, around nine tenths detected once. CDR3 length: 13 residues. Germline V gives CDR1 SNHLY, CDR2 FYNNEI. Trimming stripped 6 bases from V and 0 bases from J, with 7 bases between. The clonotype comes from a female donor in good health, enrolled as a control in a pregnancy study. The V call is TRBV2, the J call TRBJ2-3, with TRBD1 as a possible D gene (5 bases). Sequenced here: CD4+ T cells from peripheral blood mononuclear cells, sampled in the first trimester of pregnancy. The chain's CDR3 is CASRGPSTDTQYF. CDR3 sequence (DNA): TGTGCCAGCAGGGGGCCAAGCACAGATACGCAGTATTTT.